This is a list of T cell receptor beta chains from one sample in a study of regulatory T cells in long-lasting Graves disease. Via MiXCR, TCRdb re-called the multiplex PCR reads, giving one row per CDR3 protein. This sample has about 350,000 distinct CDR3 sequences, with 15% to 20% found just once. The same data also contributed to another study, on T cells in Graves' hyperthyroidism and ophthalmopathy.

The sequences come from peripheral blood mononuclear cells (PBMCs), collected at new diagnosis, from a patient treated with antithyroid drugs. All receptors derive from a man aged 40-50 years with Graves disease. The CDR3 runs from the conserved cysteine through the conserved F or W. The D gene is left open where the match is weak. Clone size is stated in some rows and not others, as once, few, many or a class when expanded.

>TRBJ1-5|TRBV15|NA|NA
TGTGCCACCCGAGGGGTAGGAAGCAATCAGCCCCAGCATTTT
CATRGVGSNQPQHF
>TRBJ2-7|TRBV6-1|NA|TRBD1
TGTGCCAGCAGCCCATGGACAGGGCAGAACGAGCAGTACTTC
CASSPWTGQNEQYF
>TRBJ1-5|TRBV27|NA|NA
TGTGCCAGCAGTCCCCGTATAGGGATTCAGCCCCAGCATTTT
CASSPRIGIQPQHF
>TRBJ2-7|TRBV3-1|many|NA
TGTGCCAGCAGCCAAGCGGCAGGGTACGAGCAGTACTTC
CASSQAAGYEQYF
>TRBJ2-3|TRBV24-1|many|NA
TGTGCCACCAGTGACACAGCGACAGGCACAGATACGCAGTATTTT
CATSDTATGTDTQYF
>TRBJ2-7|TRBV30|NA|NA
TGTGCCTGGAGTGTACTGGACGAGCAGTACTTC
CAWSVLDEQYF
>TRBJ2-1|TRBV3-1|many|TRBD2
TGTGCCAGCAGCCACGCGGGCGGGGGGAATGAGCAGTTCTTC
CASSHAGGGNEQFF
>TRBJ2-5|TRBV28|NA|NA
TGTGCCAGCAGTTTTTCGGAGGTGGGGGGTCGCAGGGAAGAGACCCAGTACTTC
CASSFSEVGGRREETQYF
>TRBJ2-1|TRBV6-2/TRBV6-3|many|NA
TGTGCCAGCAGTTACTCCCGGACAGCCTACAATGAGCAGTTCTTC
CASSYSRTAYNEQFF
>TRBJ1-4|TRBV3-1|many|NA
TGTGCCAGCAGCCAAGGTGGAGAACTGTTTTTT
CASSQGGELFF